The 14 T cell receptor beta chains listed next were all sequenced from one sample in a study of T cell responses to AZD1222 COVID-19 vaccine. Some clones are missing from TCRdb's copy, which holds only in-frame ones; the method was immunoSEQ multiplex PCR. Of about 160,000 clones in the sample, more than 85% are singletons; the top ten hold approximately 4.7%. The sequenced sample was peripheral blood, obtained on day 0 of AZD1222 vaccination. The receptors stem from an adult in good health.

The chain's CDR3 is CASSIRALDSPLHF. The DNA of the CDR3 is TGTGCCAGTAGTATCCGAGCGTTGGATTCACCCCTCCACTTT. The V and J genes are TRBV19 and TRBJ1-6; no clear D. The CDR3 is made up of 14 amino acids. Germline CDR1 and CDR2: LNHDA and SQIVND (reference sequence). Trimming left V 3 bases short and J 8 bases short, with 11 bases between.

This clone was detected only once. The CDR3 region has the DNA TGTGCCAGCAGCTTAACCAGGGTATCTGGCTACACCTTC. Its translation is CASSLTRVSGYTF. The chain recombines TRBV11-2 with TRBJ1-2, with D perhaps matching TRBD1 (5 bases). This CDR3 has 13 amino acids. Germline lookup yields CDR1 SGHAT and CDR2 FQNNGV. Trimming cost V 2 bases and J 7 bases, with 11 bases left between them. The whole variable domain, filled in from reference TRBV11-2 and TRBJ1-2, reads EAGVAQSPRYKIIEKRQSVAFWCNPISGHATLYWYQQILGQGPKLLIQFQNNGVVDDSQLPKDRFSAERLKGVDSTLKIQPAKLEDSAVYLCASSLTRVSGYTFGSGTRLTVV.

This clone was detected once. The V and J genes are TRBV30 and TRBJ2-5, with a weak D call TRBD1 (5 bases). V was trimmed by 0 bases and J by 6 bases, leaving 14 bases between them. CDR1 is GTSNPN and CDR2 is SVGIG in the germline V gene (reference sequence). The CDR3 has 14 amino acids. For the CDR3, the DNA is TGTGCCTGGAGTGTACGCAGGGTAGAAAAGACCCAGTACTTC. It translates to CAWSVRRVEKTQYF.

The chain couples TRBV7-3 to TRBJ2-3; either TRBD1 or TRBD2 may supply D (5 bases each). Germline CDR1 is SGHTA and CDR2 is FQGTGA. V dropped 4 bases and J dropped 7 bases, with 21 bases sitting between them. This CDR3 spans 16 amino acids. The CDR3 sequence is CASSSGGSESRHTQYF. CDR3 DNA: TGTGCCAGCAGCTCTGGGGGTAGCGAGTCCAGGCATACGCAGTATTTT.

The V call is TRBV28, the J call TRBJ1-2; TRBD1 aligns across 7 bases. Germline V gene lookup returns CDR1 MDHEN and CDR2 SYDVKM. CDR3 length equals 15 residues. V dropped 4 bases and J dropped 1; count of bases not matched to a gene: 6. DNA of the CDR3: TGTGCCAGCAGTTCCCGACAGGGTGGTAACTATGGCTACACCTTC. Translated: CASSSRQGGNYGYTF.

This rearrangement joins TRBV4-1 to TRBJ2-7; no definite D call. The CDR3 is 13 residues long. The germline V and J ends were trimmed by 1 base and 3 bases, with 7 bases remaining between them. CDR1 MGHRA and CDR2 YSYEKL come from the germline V gene. The CDR3 sequence is CASSQGRFYEQYF. DNA of the CDR3: TGCGCCAGCAGCCAAGGCAGGTTCTACGAGCAGTACTTC.

The J gene is TRBJ2-7, the V gene TRBV12-3 or TRBV12-4; D not resolved. Deletions cut 5 bases from V and 6 bases from J, with 14 bases between. The CDR3 consists of 13 residues. The CDR3, as DNA: TGTGCCAGCAGTCCTATTAGGTTCGGCGAGCAGTACTTC. It yields the protein CASSPIRFGEQYF.

The chain combines TRBV11-3 with TRBJ2-5, with 13 bases identical to TRBD2. With 5 bases clipped from V and 4 bases from J, the junction kept 7 bases outside the gene matches. Germline V CDR1 and CDR2: SGHNT, YENEEA. The CDR3 has 16 residues. In DNA, the CDR3 is TGTGCCAGCAGCCTGAGGACTAGCGGGAGTGCAGAGACCCAGTACTTC. Translation gives CASSLRTSGSAETQYF.

Concerning this clone: The identical CDR3 is also encoded by other nucleotide sequences in the sample. The chain has TRBV9 and TRBJ2-5, with 8 bases that match TRBD1. The CDR3 has 14 residues. J lost 2 bases, V lost 3 bases, and 3 bases had no gene match. CDR1 SGDLS and CDR2 YYNGEE come from the germline V gene. CDR3: CASSGRTGQETQYF. CDR3 coding DNA: TGTGCCAGCAGCGGCCGGACAGGGCAAGAGACCCAGTACTTC.

The V call is TRBV12-3 or TRBV12-4, the J call TRBJ1-1; 8 nucleotides align to TRBD1. The CDR3 totals 13 residues. Unmatched junction bases numbered 6, after V lost 7 bases and J lost 5 bases. CDR3 in DNA: TGTGCCAGCATTGACAGGGGAAGGACTGAAGCTTTCTTT. Translation gives CASIDRGRTEAFF.

This clone appeared once. The rearrangement uses TRBV3-1 (or the pseudogene TRBV3-2) and TRBJ2-5; D is possibly TRBD2 (5 bases). The CDR3 has 15 residues. Looked up from germline, CDR1 is LGHDT and CDR2 is YNNKEL (reference sequence). The germline V and J ends were trimmed by 1 base and 5 bases, with 14 bases remaining between them. This chain's CDR3 is CASSQVGGVWETQYF. The DNA of the CDR3 is TGTGCCAGCAGCCAAGTTGGAGGAGTTTGGGAGACCCAGTACTTC.

The chain carries TRBV7-8 and TRBJ2-7; D possibly matches TRBD1 or TRBD2 (5 bases each). CDR1 and CDR2 (germline): SGHVS, FQNEAQ. Trimming removed 2 bases from V and 6 bases from J, with 23 bases in between. This CDR3 spans 17 amino acids. CDR3 protein: CASSLIRMPGASSEQYF. The CDR3 DNA follows: TGTGCCAGCAGCTTAATACGTATGCCCGGGGCCTCCAGCGAGCAGTACTTC.

The gene calls are TRBV29-1 and TRBJ2-1, with D perhaps matching TRBD1 (5 bases). The CDR3 has 14 amino acids. Germline V gene data show CDR1 as SQVTM and CDR2 as ANQGSEA. Trimming took off 5 bases at V and 5 bases at J, with 16 bases between the two ends. The CDR3 reads CSVQRQNGHNEQFF. CDR3 in DNA: TGCAGCGTTCAACGACAGAATGGCCACAATGAGCAGTTCTTC.

This rearrangement joins TRBV7-3 to TRBJ2-7; D may be TRBD1 (5 bases). The CDR3 is 13 residues long. V shed 2 bases and J shed 3 bases, with 8 bases lying between them. Germline V lookup: CDR1 SGHTA, CDR2 FQGTGA. Written as DNA, the CDR3 is TGTGCCAGCAGCTTACGGCAGGGCTACGAGCAGTACTTC. This encodes CASSLRQGYEQYF.